This TCR beta chain was identified during a study of early stage breast cancer tumors. Whole-study context: About 70% of the 16 invasive tumors were ER+, PR+ and HER2-.

Measured with immunoSEQ multiplex PCR; TCRdb has only the in-frame clones, and not every one. The sample contains 25,000 to 30,000 clones, around three fifths of which appear only once. This clone is categorized as medium-sized. Its antigen is currently unknown. CDR3 size: 13 residues. Germline V CDR1 and CDR2: WNHNN, SYGVQD (reference sequence). J lost 9 bases, V lost 2 bases, and 6 bases had no gene match. Findings and caveats of the study: Tumors had about 2.5-fold higher T cell density and higher clonality than adjacent normal breast tissue. In about 90% of the 16 patients, blood comparison separated tumor from normal breast.

The source of this sequence is a person aged 45 to 59 with breast cancer. The sequencing sample was made of breast tumor tissue. V usage is TRBV10-1 and J usage is TRBJ1-2; TRBD1 matches at 7 bases. CDR3 DNA sequence: TGCGCCAGCAGTGAGGTTGTACAGGGGAGCTACACCTTC. Residues: CASSEVVQGSYTF.